One and the same sample provided the 16 T cell receptor beta chains below, sequenced in a study of OX40 agonist ivuxolimab in advanced cancers. Profiled with immunoSEQ multiplex PCR; TCRdb holds only in-frame clones, not every one. The sample includes tens of thousands of clones, around 85% of them seen just once. The sample consisted of CD4+ or CD8+ T cells sorted from blood, taken in a trial of the OX40 agonist ivuxolimab. Receptor source: an adult with an advanced solid tumor such as melanoma, head and neck, liver or kidney cancer.

The CDR3 here is CASSESGGITYEQYF. The DNA for the CDR3 is TGCGCCAGCAGTGAGTCCGGAGGGATCACCTACGAGCAGTACTTC. This chain uses TRBV10-1 with TRBJ2-7; possibly TRBD2 for D (6 bases). CDR3 size: 15 residues. V dropped 0 bases and J dropped 2 bases, with 11 bases sitting between them. Germline values: CDR1 WNHNN, CDR2 SYGVQD (reference sequence).

In its sample, this clone was seen once. The V call is TRBV2, the J call TRBJ2-7, with 8 nucleotides matching TRBD1. The junction had 8 bases not matched to a gene; V was cut back by 3 bases and J by 7 bases. Germline V gives CDR1 SNHLY, CDR2 FYNNEI. The CDR3 sequence is 14 residues long. The CDR3 sequence is CASSDFSRTGEQYF. CDR3 DNA sequence: TGTGCCAGCAGTGATTTCAGTCGGACAGGGGAGCAGTACTTC. Combining the CDR3 with reference TRBV2 and TRBJ2-7 gives the whole variable domain EPEVTQTPSHQVTQMGQEVILRCVPISNHLYFYWYRQILGQKVEFLVSFYNNEISEKSEIFDDQFSVERPDGSNFTLKIRSTKLEDSAMYFCASSDFSRTGEQYFGPGTRLTVT.

The rearrangement links TRBV6-5 to TRBJ1-2; the D is unclear. Germline V lookup: CDR1 MNHEY, CDR2 SVGAGI. The CDR3 spans 13 residues. With 5 bases removed from V and 2 bases from J, the gap between germline ends came to 9 bases. CDR3 sequence reads: CASSDRRNYGYTF. CDR3 nucleotide sequence: TGTGCCAGCAGTGATCGGCGGAACTATGGCTACACCTTC.

V is TRBV29-1 and J is TRBJ2-5, with TRBD2 identical over 9 bases. Germline CDR1 and CDR2: SQVTM and ANQGSEA. This CDR3 comprises 16 residues. The junction had 9 bases not matched to a gene; V was cut back by 4 bases and J by 0 bases. The CDR3 coding sequence is TGCAGCGTTGGGGGTAAAGCGGGGGGCCACCAAGAGACCCAGTACTTC. It specifies CSVGGKAGGHQETQYF.

J is TRBJ2-7 and V is TRBV18; 7 nucleotides agree with TRBD2. Germline loops: CDR1 KGHSH, CDR2 LQKENI. V was pared by 0 bases and J by 8 bases, with 10 bases of the junction left unmatched. The CDR3 sequence is 15 residues long. CDR3 loop: CASSPPAASGVQQYF. CDR3 nucleotides: TGTGCCAGCTCACCACCCGCAGCCAGCGGGGTTCAGCAGTACTTC. Full variable domain (remainder filled in from reference TRBV18 and TRBJ2-7): NAGVMQNPRHLVRRRGQEARLRCSPMKGHSHVYWYRQLPEEGLKFMVYLQKENIIDESGMPKERFSAEFPKEGPSILRIQQVVRGDSAAYFCASSPPAASGVQQYFGPGTRLTVT.

The rearrangement links TRBV5-4 to TRBJ2-7; 8 bases agree with TRBD1. The CDR3 totals 15 residues. J was trimmed by 2 bases and V by 4 bases; bases with no gene match: 8. CDR1 is SGHNT and CDR2 is YYREEE in the germline V gene (reference sequence). The DNA for the CDR3 is TGTGCCAGCAGCCCCAGGACAGGGTTCACCTACGAGCAGTACTTC. Translated: CASSPRTGFTYEQYF.

V gene TRBV28 combines with J gene TRBJ2-1, with TRBD1 identical over 7 bases. The germline CDR1 and CDR2 sequences are MDHEN and SYDVKM. The junction had 10 bases not matched to a gene; V was cut back by 6 bases and J by 2 bases. The CDR3 consists of 16 residues. The CDR3 loop is CASRRTTGFTYNEQFF. CDR3 coding DNA: TGTGCCAGCAGGCGGACGACAGGGTTTACCTACAATGAGCAGTTCTTC.

The chain combines TRBV6-6 with TRBJ2-7; D unresolved. CDR1 MNHNY and CDR2 SVGAGI come from the germline V gene (reference sequence). CDR3 length: 13 amino acids. V was trimmed by 2 bases and J by 0 bases, leaving 5 bases between them. The CDR3 bases are TGTGCCAGCAGTTACGACAACTCCTACGAGCAGTACTTC. Its translation: CASSYDNSYEQYF.

The chain carries TRBV7-3 and TRBJ2-2; the match to TRBD2 covers 14 bases. Per the germline V gene, CDR1 is SGHTA and CDR2 is FQGTGA. Trimming took 3 bases from V and 0 from J; bases not matched to a gene: 9. The CDR3 contains 20 residues. The DNA for the CDR3 is TGTGCCAGCAGCTTCAAACGGGGACTAGCGGGGGTTGCGAACACCGGGGAGCTGTTTTTT. Protein sequence: CASSFKRGLAGVANTGELFF.

The chain combines TRBV19 with TRBJ2-2; TRBD2 matches at 9 bases. Trimming removed 4 bases from V and 6 bases from J; junction bases left unmatched: 3. CDR1 is LNHDA, CDR2 SQIVND, per germline (reference sequence). This CDR3 is built from 14 residues. For the CDR3, the DNA is TGTGCCAGTAGTAAGGCGGGGGGGGCCGGGGAGCTGTTTTTT. This encodes CASSKAGGAGELFF.

The chain joins TRBV28 to TRBJ1-2, with D hard to call. The ends were cut back, 6 bases at V and 5 bases at J, with 10 bases in the middle. This CDR3 is 12 amino acids long. Germline V gene lookup returns CDR1 MDHEN and CDR2 SYDVKM. CDR3 protein: CASRSAEYGYTF. In nucleotides, the CDR3 is TGTGCCAGCAGGAGTGCGGAGTATGGCTACACCTTC.

V is TRBV2 and J is TRBJ1-4; weak D call: TRBD1 (5 bases). CDR1 and CDR2 (germline): SNHLY, FYNNEI. CDR3 length: 12 residues. The V end was cut by 6 bases, the J end by 5 bases, with 7 bases between. The CDR3 sequence: CASSRDNEKLFF. The CDR3 nucleotides read TGTGCCAGCAGCAGGGACAATGAAAAACTGTTTTTT.

V and J are TRBV13 and TRBJ2-6; possibly TRBD2 for D (6 bases). V was shortened by 2 bases and J by 5 bases, with 10 bases between the two germline ends. CDR3 length: 15 amino acids. The germline CDR1 and CDR2 sequences are PRHDT and FYEKMQ (reference sequence). In nucleotides, the CDR3 is TGTGCCAGCAGCTTATCGGGGGTTCGGGCCAACGTCCTGACTTTC. Its translation: CASSLSGVRANVLTF.

J is TRBJ2-6 and V is TRBV5-1, with 8 bases fitting TRBD1. CDR1 and CDR2 (germline): SGHRS, YFSETQ. With V trimmed by 2 bases and J by 0 bases, 4 bases remained unmatched. The CDR3 length is 17 residues. The CDR3: CASSLGQGPSGANVLTF. The CDR3 DNA reads TGCGCCAGCAGCTTAGGACAGGGCCCCTCTGGGGCCAACGTCCTGACTTTC.

The DNA of the CDR3 is TGTGCCAGTAACGTGGACAGGGAGGGAAACATTCAGTACTTC. Amino acid sequence: CASNVDREGNIQYF. This chain connects TRBV19 to TRBJ2-4; D perhaps matches TRBD1 (8 bases). V lost 7 bases and J lost 6, with 16 bases in between. Germline CDR1 is LNHDA and CDR2 is SQIVND (reference sequence). There are 14 residues in the CDR3.

The rearrangement uses TRBV28 and TRBJ2-3; 7 nucleotides align to TRBD1. The junction had 13 bases not matched to a gene; V was cut back by 6 bases and J by 7 bases. There are 15 residues in the CDR3. The V gene's germline CDR1 is MDHEN and CDR2 SYDVKM. The CDR3 sequence is CASSQGQVGSNTQYF. The CDR3 bases are TGTGCCAGCAGCCAAGGACAGGTAGGGTCAAATACGCAGTATTTT.